These 20 T cell receptor beta chains originate from one sample sequenced in a study of control samples from healthy donors and cancer patients. Measured with immunoSEQ multiplex PCR; TCRdb has only the in-frame clones, and not every one. The table records 35,000 to 45,000 clones, 75% to 90% of them present only once. Sequenced: blood. These receptors came from a man between 60 and 75 years old in good health.

The genes are TRBV30 and TRBJ1-2; 7 bases line up with TRBD1. Germline V gene data show CDR1 as GTSNPN and CDR2 as SVGIG (reference sequence). Unmatched junction bases numbered 7, after V lost 3 bases and J lost 0 bases. The length of the CDR3 is 15 residues. In DNA form, the CDR3 reads TGTGCCTGGAGCACTGGACAGGCAGCTAACTATGGCTACACCTTC. Its protein product is CAWSTGQAANYGYTF.

The table lists this clone with a few counts. The CDR3: CASSSTGRSSSYEQYF. CDR3 nucleotides: TGTGCCAGCAGCTCGACAGGACGCTCATCCTCCTACGAGCAGTACTTC. The rearrangement links TRBV7-9 to TRBJ2-7, with a weak D call TRBD1 (6 bases). Trimming shortened V by 4 bases and J by 0 bases, and 16 bases separated the two germline ends. CDR3 length: 16 residues. Germline V gene sequence: CDR1 SEHNR, CDR2 FQNEAQ (reference sequence).

The V gene is TRBV2, the J gene TRBJ1-5; D is perhaps TRBD1 (6 bases). The CDR3 contains 15 residues. Trimming took off 6 bases at V and 2 bases at J, with 14 bases between the two ends. CDR1 is SNHLY, CDR2 FYNNEI, per germline. CDR3 nucleotide sequence: TGTGCCAGCAGCCCGGACAGCTCCCGCAATCAGCCCCAGCATTTT. Its translation: CASSPDSSRNQPQHF.

This chain connects TRBV7-2 to TRBJ2-3; 10 bases match TRBD2. Germline V CDR1 and CDR2: SGHTA, FQGNSA. This CDR3 region has 16 residues. V lost 4 bases, J lost 11 bases, and 15 bases stayed unmatched. CDR3 protein: CASSSTSGLGGVVQYF. CDR3 in DNA: TGTGCCAGCAGCTCGACTAGCGGGCTTGGGGGAGTTGTGCAGTATTTT.

The chain links TRBV30 to TRBJ1-1; the D gene is possibly TRBD1 (5 bases). Between the trimmed V and J ends, which lost 3 bases and 4 bases, there was a span of 15 bases. The CDR3 is 14 residues long. Germline V CDR1 and CDR2: GTSNPN, SVGIG (reference sequence). The CDR3 loop is CAWRSGTGSTEAFF. As DNA, the CDR3 is TGTGCCTGGAGGTCAGGGACCGGCTCCACTGAAGCTTTCTTT.

The chain couples TRBV5-1 to TRBJ2-7, with 9 bases aligning to TRBD1. The J segment lost 1 base and the V segment lost 3 bases, leaving 2 bases of the junction unmatched. This CDR3 region has 14 residues. CDR1 and CDR2 from the germline V gene are SGHRS and YFSETQ. The CDR3 here is CASSSGTGSYEQYF. The DNA of the CDR3 is TGCGCCAGCAGCTCCGGGACAGGGTCCTACGAGCAGTACTTC.

This chain uses TRBV7-6 with TRBJ1-4; 7 bases map to TRBD1. From germline, CDR1 is SGHVS and CDR2 FNYEAQ. The V and J ends lost 5 bases and 5 bases, in that order; junction bases with no gene match: 8. This CDR3 comprises 15 residues. The CDR3: CASSPQQGWNEKLFF. The DNA of the CDR3 is TGTGCCAGCAGCCCTCAACAGGGGTGGAATGAAAAACTGTTTTTT.

This chain joins TRBV24-1 and TRBJ1-4; D gene ambiguous. The CDR3 has 11 amino acids. V was clipped by 6 bases and J by 6 bases, with 4 bases between them. Germline CDR1 reads KGHDR; CDR2 reads SFDVKD. The CDR3 nucleotides read TGTGCCACCAGTTACGATGAAAAACTGTTTTTT. Residues: CATSYDEKLFF.

The J gene is TRBJ1-1, the V gene TRBV28; maybe TRBD1 (5 bases). This CDR3 comprises 14 residues. CDR1 and CDR2 (germline): MDHEN, SYDVKM. Trimming removed 10 bases from V and 2 bases from J, with 17 bases in between. The CDR3 DNA is TGTGCCACCACCCGCGGAGGGGCCAACACTGAAGCTTTCTTT. Its protein is CATTRGGANTEAFF. The full variable domain, in which reference TRBV28 and TRBJ1-1 provide the parts outside the CDR3, is DVKVTQSSRYLVKRTGEKVFLECVQDMDHENMFWYRQDPGLGLRLIYFSYDVKMKEKGDIPEGYSVSREKKERFSLILESASTNQTSMYLCATTRGGANTEAFFGQGTRLTVV.

This chain links TRBV28 with TRBJ1-4; D is undetermined. The V gene lost 6 bases and the J gene lost 4 bases, with 9 bases spanning the gap. The germline V gene encodes CDR1 MDHEN and CDR2 SYDVKM. This CDR3 comprises 13 residues. This CDR3 reads CASSARGNEKLFF. As DNA, the CDR3 is TGTGCCAGCAGCGCCCGCGGTAATGAAAAACTGTTTTTT.

For the CDR3, the DNA is TGCGCCAGCAGCCCCGCAGGGGGCGCGGGTATAGGCTACACCTTC. As protein: CASSPAGGAGIGYTF. V gene TRBV4-3 combines with J gene TRBJ1-2; TRBD1 matches 8 bases. This CDR3 has 15 amino acids. V shed 4 bases and J 8 bases; nucleotides not matched to a gene: 12. The germline V gene encodes CDR1 LGHNA and CDR2 YSLEER.

V usage is TRBV28 and J usage is TRBJ1-5; the D is unclear. V lost 4 bases and J 2 bases, leaving 6 bases between the germline ends. This CDR3 is built from 13 residues. Germline V gene data show CDR1 as MDHEN and CDR2 as SYDVKM. The CDR3: CASSYGGNQPQHF. CDR3 bases: TGTGCCAGCAGTTACGGGGGCAATCAGCCCCAGCATTTT.

CDR3 region: CASSHGTSGNGYTF. The CDR3 DNA is TGCGCCAGCAGCCACGGGACATCGGGCAATGGCTACACCTTC. V gene TRBV5-1 combines with J gene TRBJ1-2; TRBD1 is a possible D gene (6 bases). The CDR3 has 14 residues. V lost 4 bases and J lost 6, with 16 bases in between. Germline CDR1 SGHRS, CDR2 YFSETQ. The full variable domain, rest sourced from reference TRBV5-1 and TRBJ1-2, is KAGVTQTPRYLIKTRGQQVTLSCSPISGHRSVSWYQQTPGQGLQFLFEYFSETQRNKGNFPGRFSGRQFSNSRSEMNVSTLELGDSALYLCASSHGTSGNGYTFGSGTRLTVV.

The chain employs TRBV5-4 and TRBJ2-7; 7 bases fit TRBD1. The CDR3 consists of 14 residues. Germline values: CDR1 SGHNT, CDR2 YYREEE (reference sequence). Germline trimming cut 0 bases from V and 2 bases from J; bases unmatched to any gene: 2. The CDR3 loop is CASSLGTGPYEQYF. CDR3 in DNA: TGTGCCAGCAGCTTGGGGACAGGCCCCTACGAGCAGTACTTC.

The chain couples TRBV5-1 to TRBJ2-7; 11 positions agree with TRBD2. Germline CDR1 SGHRS, CDR2 YFSETQ. V shed 0 bases and J 1 base; nucleotides not matched to a gene: 6. The CDR3 extends over 17 amino acids. Written as DNA, the CDR3 is TGCGCCAGCAGCTTGGAACCTCTAGCGGGAGGTTCCTACGAGCAGTACTTC. Translated, it gives CASSLEPLAGGSYEQYF. Based on the CDR3 plus reference TRBV5-1 and TRBJ2-7, the full variable domain is KAGVTQTPRYLIKTRGQQVTLSCSPISGHRSVSWYQQTPGQGLQFLFEYFSETQRNKGNFPGRFSGRQFSNSRSEMNVSTLELGDSALYLCASSLEPLAGGSYEQYFGPGTRLTVT.

The chain joins TRBV9 to TRBJ1-2; 9 bases map to TRBD1. V gave up 1 base and J gave up 2 bases; unmatched junction bases: 6. The germline CDR1 and CDR2 sequences are SGDLS and YYNGEE. CDR3 size: 16 residues. This CDR3 reads CASSVNRGQGNYGYTF. For the CDR3, the DNA is TGTGCCAGCAGCGTAAACAGGGGACAGGGAAACTATGGCTACACCTTC. The variable domain in full, completed from reference TRBV9 and TRBJ1-2, reads DSGVTQTPKHLITATGQRVTLRCSPRSGDLSVYWYQQSLDQGLQFLIQYYNGEERAKGNILERFSAQQFPDLHSELNLSSLELGDSALYFCASSVNRGQGNYGYTFGSGTRLTVV.

This clone was recorded once. The rearrangement joins TRBV5-1 to TRBJ2-5; 9 bases agree with TRBD1. Germline V gene data show CDR1 as SGHRS and CDR2 as YFSETQ. The V and J ends lost 4 bases and 5 bases, in that order; junction bases with no gene match: 6. CDR3 length: 14 residues. In nucleotides, the CDR3 is TGCGCCAGCAGCCCCGGACAGGGGAAGGAGACCCAGTACTTC. It encodes CASSPGQGKETQYF.

A single count supports this clone. This specimen includes other DNA sequences encoding the same CDR3. The chain's CDR3 is CASSESRSSGANVLTF. As DNA, the CDR3 is TGTGCCAGCAGTGAATCCCGGTCCTCCGGGGCCAACGTCCTGACTTTC. The chain joins TRBV25-1 to TRBJ2-6; D unclear. The CDR3 extends over 16 amino acids. V lost 1 base and J 4 bases, leaving 11 bases between the germline ends. Germline V lookup: CDR1 MGHDK, CDR2 SYGVNS.

This sequence joins TRBV27 and TRBJ2-5; D unresolved. Per germline, CDR1 MNHEY and CDR2 SMNVEV (reference sequence). This CDR3 spans 13 amino acids. V gave up 0 bases and J gave up 4 bases, with 6 bases separating them. The CDR3: CASSLSSLETQYF. The CDR3 DNA reads TGTGCCAGCAGTTTATCCTCTTTAGAGACCCAGTACTTC.

The chain links TRBV4-3 to TRBJ2-2; either TRBD1 or TRBD2 may fit D (5 bases each). V was shortened by 3 bases and J by 4 bases, with 15 bases between the two germline ends. Germline values: CDR1 LGHNA, CDR2 YSLEER. This CDR3 is built from 16 residues. The CDR3 is CASSQDPPGTTGELFF. CDR3 nucleotide sequence: TGCGCCAGCAGCCAGGATCCACCGGGGACCACCGGGGAGCTGTTTTTT.